Below, 23 T cell receptor beta chains from the same sample are listed, as sequenced in a study of blood T cell repertoires in COVID-19. TCRdb's copy holds only in-frame clones and misses some; the assay was immunoSEQ multiplex PCR. The sample carries 75,000 to 95,000 clones, around 67% recorded once. The specimen sequenced was peripheral blood. These receptors were obtained from a man between 65 and 80 years old with COVID-19, enrolled during active disease.

In its sample, this clone was seen once. The chain carries TRBV6-1 and TRBJ1-3; D unclear. The CDR3 length is 13 residues. The V gene lost 3 bases and the J gene lost 2 bases, with 5 bases spanning the gap. Germline V lookup: CDR1 MNHNS, CDR2 SASEGT. This chain's CDR3 is CASSDQAGNTIYF. The CDR3 nucleotides read TGTGCCAGCAGTGACCAGGCTGGAAACACCATATATTTT.

The chain joins TRBV4-1 to TRBJ2-5, with 11 bases lining up with TRBD2. The trim removed 6 bases at V and 2 bases at J, leaving 5 bases unmatched. There are 15 residues in the CDR3. CDR1 MGHRA and CDR2 YSYEKL come from the germline V gene. The CDR3 DNA follows: TGCGCCAGCAGTTTAGCGGGAGGGATTCAAGAGACCCAGTACTTC. This gives the protein CASSLAGGIQETQYF.

In nucleotides, the CDR3 is TGTGCCAGCAGCCTCTACGATGTCTCTGGAAACACCATATATTTT. It is translated as CASSLYDVSGNTIYF. This chain uses TRBV2 with TRBJ1-3; D is unresolved. V dropped 6 bases and J dropped 0 bases, with 12 bases sitting between them. CDR1 is SNHLY, CDR2 FYNNEI, per germline. This CDR3 comprises 15 residues.

V and J are TRBV7-2 and TRBJ2-3; 14 bases match TRBD2. Per germline, CDR1 SGHTA and CDR2 FQGNSA. There are 18 residues in the CDR3. V lost 1 base, J lost 4 bases, and 7 bases stayed unmatched. The CDR3 DNA follows: TGTGCCAGCAGCTTAGAAGGGACTAGCGGGAGTCGCCCAGATACGCAGTATTTT. Amino acids: CASSLEGTSGSRPDTQYF.

In its sample, this clone was seen once. The gene calls are TRBV7-8 and TRBJ1-5, with D possibly matching TRBD1 (6 bases). V shed 5 bases and J shed 5 bases, with 22 bases lying between them. The CDR3 totals 17 residues. Germline CDR1 and CDR2: SGHVS and FQNEAQ. The CDR3 DNA is TGTGCCAGCAGCCCAGGGGCAGGGGCCCTAGGGTATCAGCCCCAGCATTTT. This translates into CASSPGAGALGYQPQHF.

This clone appeared a few times. The chain joins TRBV29-1 to TRBJ2-7, with D perhaps matching TRBD1 (6 bases). The length of the CDR3 is 14 residues. Germline V CDR1 and CDR2: SQVTM, ANQGSEA. Trimming shortened V by 6 bases and J by 1 base, and 16 bases separated the two germline ends. In nucleotides, the CDR3 is TGCAGCGTGAGGGGGACACCCCAATCCTACGAGCAGTACTTC. As protein: CSVRGTPQSYEQYF.

The rearrangement joins TRBV6-1 to TRBJ2-7; 9 bases align to TRBD1. Germline V lookup: CDR1 MNHNS, CDR2 SASEGT. This CDR3 has 16 amino acids. V gave up 2 bases and J gave up 3 bases; unmatched junction bases: 8. CDR3 sequence: CASSELGQGSVYEQYF. In DNA form, the CDR3 reads TGTGCCAGCAGTGAACTGGGACAGGGATCTGTCTACGAGCAGTACTTC.

This chain links TRBV4-3 with TRBJ2-5; possibly TRBD1 for D (5 bases). The V gene's germline CDR1 is LGHNA and CDR2 YSLEER. Trimming took off 0 bases at V and 5 bases at J, with 10 bases between the two ends. This CDR3 has 14 residues. CDR3 residues: CASSQDRKGETQYF. CDR3 DNA: TGCGCCAGCAGCCAAGATCGAAAGGGGGAGACCCAGTACTTC.

This clone was observed a handful of times. The chain has TRBV7-3 and TRBJ2-1; TRBD2 matches at 11 bases. CDR1 and CDR2 (germline): SGHTA, FQGTGA. This CDR3 has 16 residues. J gave up 3 bases and V 5 bases, and 6 bases lay outside the gene matches. The CDR3 sequence is CASSKYSGRGYNEQFF. DNA of the CDR3: TGTGCCAGCAGCAAATATAGCGGGAGGGGCTACAATGAGCAGTTCTTC.

The chain has TRBV7-2 and TRBJ2-1; 10 bases line up with TRBD2. V was pared by 5 bases and J by 9 bases, with 10 bases of the junction left unmatched. CDR1 SGHTA and CDR2 FQGNSA come from the germline V gene. The CDR3 is 15 amino acids. CDR3 nucleotides: TGTGCCAGCAGCCGCAGCGGGAGGGCTCTGGGTGAGCAGTTCTTC. Translated, it gives CASSRSGRALGEQFF.

This clone was observed once. The chain is built from TRBV28 and TRBJ2-1; D is possibly TRBD2 (7 bases). Germline V CDR1 and CDR2: MDHEN, SYDVKM. This CDR3 region has 15 residues. Trimming cost V 7 bases and J 3 bases, with 16 bases left between them. The CDR3: CASTLAGAGYNEQFF. The DNA of the CDR3 is TGTGCCAGCACCTTGGCGGGGGCGGGCTACAATGAGCAGTTCTTC.

This clone showed up just once. The chain combines TRBV5-6 with TRBJ1-1; 8 bases map to TRBD1. V dropped 2 bases and J dropped 1; count of bases not matched to a gene: 1. The CDR3 extends over 14 amino acids. CDR1 and CDR2 (germline): SGHDT, YYEEEE. CDR3 region: CASSLTGGNTEAFF. The DNA of the CDR3 is TGTGCCAGCAGCTTAACAGGGGGGAACACTGAAGCTTTCTTT.

The gene calls are TRBV11-2 and TRBJ1-5; the D gene is possibly TRBD1 (5 bases). Germline values: CDR1 SGHAT, CDR2 FQNNGV. This CDR3 has 12 amino acids. Between the trimmed V and J ends, which lost 4 bases and 11 bases, there was a span of 12 bases. The chain's CDR3 is CASSYGGEAQHF. CDR3 in DNA: TGTGCCAGCAGCTATGGGGGGGAAGCCCAGCATTTT. Supplemented by reference TRBV11-2 and TRBJ1-5, the full variable domain reads EAGVAQSPRYKIIEKRQSVAFWCNPISGHATLYWYQQILGQGPKLLIQFQNNGVVDDSQLPKDRFSAERLKGVDSTLKIQPAKLEDSAVYLCASSYGGEAQHFGDGTRLSIL.

The chain uses TRBV6-4 and TRBJ1-5, with a tentative D call TRBD1 (6 bases). Per the germline V gene, CDR1 is MRHNA and CDR2 is SNTAGT. The CDR3 runs 13 residues. Trimming removed 5 bases at V and 3 bases at J, with 8 bases between. The CDR3 here is CASSPGDNQPQHF. The CDR3 nucleotides read TGTGCCAGCAGTCCAGGGGACAATCAGCCCCAGCATTTT.

V usage is TRBV9 and J usage is TRBJ2-7; 10 positions match TRBD1. Germline CDR1 SGDLS, CDR2 YYNGEE. J lost 0 bases, V lost 5 bases, and 5 bases had no gene match. This CDR3 spans 15 amino acids. The CDR3 DNA follows: TGTGCCAGCAGTGGGACAGGGGAAAGCTCCTACGAGCAGTACTTC. Translation gives CASSGTGESSYEQYF.

J is TRBJ2-1 and V is TRBV15, with a weak D call TRBD2 (5 bases). This CDR3 spans 16 amino acids. The V and J ends lost 6 bases and 0 bases respectively, with 15 bases between them. Germline loops: CDR1 LNHNV, CDR2 YYDKDF (reference sequence). The CDR3: CATRSAGPSSYNEQFF. The CDR3 DNA is TGTGCCACCAGGAGCGCGGGCCCGAGCTCCTACAATGAGCAGTTCTTC.

The chain links TRBV5-4 to TRBJ2-1; D is unclear. Trimming left V 0 bases short and J 5 bases short, with 9 bases between. Germline V gene sequence: CDR1 SGHNT, CDR2 YYREEE (reference sequence). CDR3 length: 14 amino acids. For the CDR3, the DNA is TGTGCCAGCAGCTTGGACATAACAAACAATGAGCAGTTCTTC. Its protein is CASSLDITNNEQFF.

The chain links TRBV28 to TRBJ2-3; D is possibly TRBD1 (5 bases). The germline gives CDR1 MDHEN, CDR2 SYDVKM. The CDR3 is 13 residues long. V was pared by 3 bases and J by 3 bases, with 7 bases between. Here the CDR3 reads CASSFGATDTQYF. CDR3 DNA: TGTGCCAGCAGTTTTGGGGCAACAGATACGCAGTATTTT.

V gene TRBV7-9 combines with J gene TRBJ1-4; D perhaps matches TRBD1 (5 bases). CDR1 and CDR2 from the germline V gene are SEHNR and FQNEAQ (reference sequence). Deletions cut 0 bases from V and 4 bases from J, with 12 bases between. CDR3 length equals 16 residues. The CDR3 nucleotides are TGTGCCAGCAGCTTAGCGGCGGGACGGATTAATGAAAAACTGTTTTTT. This codes for CASSLAAGRINEKLFF.

This clone was counted between two and nine times. This chain joins TRBV12-5 and TRBJ2-2; 12 positions agree with TRBD2. From germline, CDR1 is LGHNT and CDR2 FRNRAP. This CDR3 is built from 17 residues. The V segment lost 1 base and the J segment 5 bases; nucleotides outside the gene matches: 5. The CDR3 region is CASGLELTSGRTGELFF. The CDR3 bases are TGTGCTAGTGGTTTGGAACTGACTAGCGGGAGAACCGGGGAGCTGTTTTTT.

This sequence joins TRBV9 and TRBJ2-1; D remains ambiguous. CDR3 size: 12 residues. The V and J ends lost 1 base and 8 bases respectively, with 7 bases between them. Germline loops: CDR1 SGDLS, CDR2 YYNGEE. CDR3 protein: CASSVTPDEQFF. CDR3 nucleotides: TGTGCCAGCAGCGTAACCCCGGATGAGCAGTTCTTC.

This clone was seen more than once but under ten times. The chain uses TRBV7-3 and TRBJ2-1, with TRBD1 matching over 9 bases. CDR3 length: 15 residues. The germline CDR1 and CDR2 sequences are SGHTA and FQGTGA. V dropped 5 bases and J dropped 2; count of bases not matched to a gene: 4. The CDR3 bases are TGTGCCAGCAGCGAGGACAGGGGTGCCTACAATGAGCAGTTCTTC. Translation gives CASSEDRGAYNEQFF.

The chain combines TRBV19 with TRBJ1-1; D remains unclear. The CDR3 spans 14 residues. V was clipped by 3 bases and J by 5 bases, with 13 bases between them. CDR1 and CDR2 from the germline V gene are LNHDA and SQIVND (reference sequence). The CDR3 sequence is CASSMGRAGTEAFF. The CDR3 DNA follows: TGTGCCAGTAGTATGGGGAGGGCAGGTACTGAAGCTTTCTTT.